Each of the 17 T cell receptor beta chains below was sequenced from the same sample in a study of T cells in Graves' hyperthyroidism and ophthalmopathy. Amplification of TCR beta CDR3 regions used RNA as the template. First-round RT-PCR of the TCR CDR3 relied on the HTBI primer set. TCRdb re-analysed the multiplex PCR reads in MiXCR, keeping a single row per CDR3 protein. The sample includes approximately 510,000 distinct CDR3 sequences, roughly 45% seen only once; the top ten take around 44%. The sample taken for sequencing was peripheral blood or thyroid tissue (not recorded which). Every receptor here comes from an adult woman with Graves' disease, either hyperthyroidism or ophthalmopathy (not recorded which).

The chain is built from TRBV5-1 and TRBJ1-1; 7 bases fit TRBD1. The junction had 6 bases not matched to a gene; V was cut back by 3 bases and J by 4 bases. The CDR3 runs 14 residues. Germline V gene sequence: CDR1 SGHRS, CDR2 YFSETQ. In DNA form, the CDR3 reads TGCGCCAGCAGCTCTAACGGACAGGCCACTGAAGCTTTCTTT. It encodes CASSSNGQATEAFF.

The chain uses TRBV7-2 and TRBJ2-3; D is possibly TRBD2 (5 bases). CDR1 is SGHTA and CDR2 is FQGNSA in the germline V gene. V lost 2 bases and J 11 bases, leaving 14 bases between the germline ends. The length of the CDR3 is 13 residues. The CDR3 spells CASSLLAVNEQYF. The CDR3 DNA follows: TGTGCCAGCAGCTTACTAGCTGTAAACGAGCAGTATTTT.

This clonotype was recorded at least ten times. The V and J genes are TRBV6-6 and TRBJ2-7; D remains unclear. Germline CDR1 is MNHNY and CDR2 is SVGAGI (reference sequence). Trimming cost V 10 bases and J 6 bases, with 22 bases left between them. The CDR3 spans 14 residues. CDR3 coding DNA: TGTGCCACCCGCTTAAGGTTGGGTGTCGGCGAGCAGTACTTC. It yields the protein CATRLRLGVGEQYF.

The gene calls are TRBV7-9 and TRBJ2-7; possible D gene TRBD2, 5 bases. Germline CDR1 SEHNR, CDR2 FQNEAQ (reference sequence). This CDR3 contains 14 residues. The V and J ends lost 2 bases and 7 bases respectively, with 15 bases between them. DNA for the CDR3: TGTGCCAGCAGCTTATCCGGACTTACCTCGGAGCAGTACTTC. This gives the protein CASSLSGLTSEQYF.

This chain uses TRBV25-1 with TRBJ1-2; D might be TRBD1 (5 bases). Germline CDR1 is MGHDK and CDR2 is SYGVNS. The germline V and J ends were trimmed by 2 bases and 3 bases, with 10 bases remaining between them. The CDR3 spans 14 residues. The CDR3 DNA sequence: TGTGCCAGCAGTGAACAGGGACCTCACTATGGCTACACCTTC. Amino acid sequence: CASSEQGPHYGYTF.

As for this clonotype: A much larger clone lies one base from this, so it may be a read error. The V call is TRBV20-1, the J call TRBJ2-2, with a weak D call TRBD1 (6 bases). CDR1 and CDR2 from the germline V gene are DFQATT and SNEGSKA (reference sequence). The CDR3 spans 13 residues. The CDR3 loop is CSARTGNTEELFF. The CDR3 nucleotides read TGCAGTGCTAGAACAGGGAACACCGAGGAGCTGTTTTTT.

This clonotype occurred many times. This rearrangement joins TRBV7-3 to TRBJ1-3; no definite D call. Germline loops: CDR1 SGHTA, CDR2 FQGTGA. This CDR3 has 15 residues. The V gene lost 3 bases and the J gene lost 3 bases, with 12 bases spanning the gap. CDR3 residues: CASSLSGGGGNTIYF. In DNA, the CDR3 is TGTGCCAGCAGCTTGTCAGGAGGAGGTGGAAACACCATATATTTT.

The chain has TRBV10-3 and TRBJ1-4; D unresolved. V was pared by 5 bases and J by 4 bases, with 11 bases between. Germline CDR1 and CDR2: ENHRY and SYGVKD. The CDR3 loop spans 14 amino acids. The DNA for the CDR3 is TGTGCCATCAGTCAAGGTGGACTTAATGAAAAACTGTTTTTT. It yields the protein CAISQGGLNEKLFF.

The CDR3 loop reads CSARESVEETQYF. As DNA, the CDR3 is TGCAGTGCTAGAGAGAGCGTGGAAGAGACCCAGTACTTC. The genes are TRBV20-1 and TRBJ2-5, with D uncertain. CDR1 and CDR2 from the germline V gene are DFQATT and SNEGSKA (reference sequence). CDR3 length: 13 amino acids. The ends were cut back, 0 bases at V and 3 bases at J, with 8 bases in the middle.

V gene TRBV7-9 combines with J gene TRBJ2-7; D may correspond to TRBD1 or TRBD2 (5 bases each). Germline-derived CDR1 and CDR2 are SEHNR and FQNEAQ (reference sequence). The CDR3 covers 14 residues. The germline V and J ends were trimmed by 1 base and 6 bases, with 13 bases remaining between them. This CDR3 is CASSLGVGGSEQYF. CDR3 DNA: TGTGCCAGCAGCTTAGGAGTTGGGGGAAGCGAGCAGTACTTC.

Points on this clonotype: The junction does not match germline at one end; this may be a read error. The chain is built from TRBV27 and TRBJ2-6; D may be TRBD1 (5 bases). CDR1 and CDR2 (germline): MNHEY, SMNVEV (reference sequence). The length of the CDR3 is 15 residues. The CDR3 protein is CASGLTYQGAYVLTF. The DNA for the CDR3 is TGTGCCAGCGGTCTCACCTACCAAGGGGCCTACGTCCTGACTTTC.

This chain joins TRBV10-3 and TRBJ2-5; tentative D call: TRBD2 (6 bases). Looked up from germline, CDR1 is ENHRY and CDR2 is SYGVKD. Trimming stripped 6 bases from V and 0 bases from J, with 8 bases between. The CDR3 runs 13 residues. The CDR3 reads CAIRGGHQETQYF. As DNA, the CDR3 is TGTGCCATCAGGGGAGGACACCAAGAGACCCAGTACTTC.

This clonotype has more than one count but fewer than ten. The chain uses TRBV3-1 and TRBJ2-7; no clear D gene. The length of the CDR3 is 12 residues. Germline-derived CDR1 and CDR2 are LGHDT and YNNKEL (reference sequence). Trimming removed 1 base at V and 2 bases at J, with 3 bases between. Here the CDR3 reads CASSQAAYEQYF. CDR3 nucleotide sequence: TGTGCCAGCAGCCAAGCGGCCTACGAGCAGTACTTC.

In this sample, this clonotype turned up a few times. V and J are TRBV25-1 and TRBJ1-1; maybe TRBD1 (5 bases). The CDR3 has 15 residues. Looked up from germline, CDR1 is MGHDK and CDR2 is SYGVNS. The germline V and J ends were trimmed by 4 bases and 3 bases, with 15 bases remaining between them. CDR3 protein: CASSGMTAWDTEAFF. CDR3 sequence (DNA): TGTGCCAGCAGTGGAATGACAGCCTGGGACACTGAAGCTTTCTTT. Variable domain in full (rest from reference TRBV25-1 and TRBJ1-1): EADIYQTPRYLVIGTGKKITLECSQTMGHDKMYWYQQDPGMELHLIHYSYGVNSTEKGDLSSESTVSRIRTEHFPLTLESARPSHTSQYLCASSGMTAWDTEAFFGQGTRLTVV.

This clonotype was detected many times. This chain joins TRBV6-1 and TRBJ2-7; a weak D match, TRBD2 (6 bases). CDR3 length equals 12 residues. Germline loops: CDR1 MNHNS, CDR2 SASEGT. With 11 bases removed from V and 1 base from J, the gap between germline ends came to 12 bases. The CDR3 loop is CAHDGGSYEQYF. The CDR3 DNA reads as TGTGCCCACGACGGGGGATCCTACGAGCAGTACTTC.

This clonotype was counted only a few times. The chain combines TRBV9 with TRBJ2-7; no reliable D call. Germline lookup yields CDR1 SGDLS and CDR2 YYNGEE. Trimming removed 5 bases from V and 1 base from J, with 10 bases in between. The length of the CDR3 is 13 residues. In nucleotides, the CDR3 is TGTGCCAGCAGTTCCGTGGCGTCCTACGAGCAGTACTTC. Protein: CASSSVASYEQYF.

This clonotype has ten or more counts. This chain joins TRBV2 and TRBJ2-2; 11 bases are a match to TRBD1. Trimming removed 7 bases from V and 5 bases from J; junction bases left unmatched: 3. The CDR3 extends over 14 amino acids. Per the germline V gene, CDR1 is SNHLY and CDR2 is FYNNEI. The CDR3 DNA reads as TGTGCCAGCACCGGGACAGGGGGGACCGGGGAGCTGTTTTTT. It is translated as CASTGTGGTGELFF.